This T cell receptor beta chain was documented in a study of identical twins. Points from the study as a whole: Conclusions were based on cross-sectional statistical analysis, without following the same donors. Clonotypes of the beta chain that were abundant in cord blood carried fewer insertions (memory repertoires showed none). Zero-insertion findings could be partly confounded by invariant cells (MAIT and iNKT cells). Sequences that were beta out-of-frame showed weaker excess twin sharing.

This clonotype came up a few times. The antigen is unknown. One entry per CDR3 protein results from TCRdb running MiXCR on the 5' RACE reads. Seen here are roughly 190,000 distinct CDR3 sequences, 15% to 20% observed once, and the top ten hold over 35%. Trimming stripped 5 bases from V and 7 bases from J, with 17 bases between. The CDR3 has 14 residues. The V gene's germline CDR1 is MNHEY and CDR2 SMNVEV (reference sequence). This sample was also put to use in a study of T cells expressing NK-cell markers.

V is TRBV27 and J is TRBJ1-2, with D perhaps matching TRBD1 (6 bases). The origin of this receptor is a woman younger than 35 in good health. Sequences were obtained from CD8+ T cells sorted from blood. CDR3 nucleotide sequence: TGTGCCAGCAGTACAACTGGGGGGCGAGGTGGCTACACCTTC. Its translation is CASSTTGGRGGYTF.